Listed here are 6 T cell receptor beta chains from one sample, sequenced in a study of identical twins. TCRdb itself ran the 5' RACE reads through MiXCR, one entry per CDR3 protein. The sample has about 220,000 distinct CDR3 sequences, 7.5% seen once. This same sample was also taken into another study, of yellow fever vaccine responses in identical twins.

The sample comprised CD8+ T cells sorted from blood. These receptors were collected from a woman between 18 and 29 years old in good health.

This clonotype showed up just a few times. This chain connects TRBV5-6 to TRBJ2-7; 9 nucleotides line up with TRBD1. Trimming removed 4 bases from V and 2 bases from J; junction bases left unmatched: 4. CDR1 and CDR2 from the germline V gene are SGHDT and YYEEEE. The CDR3 is 14 residues long. This CDR3 is CASSTGTGTYEQYV. The CDR3 DNA reads TGTGCCAGCAGCACCGGGACAGGGACCTACGAGCAGTACGTC.

This clonotype was detected a few times. The CDR3 nucleotides are TGTGCCAGCACCGAGGGATCAAACATTCAGTACTTC. Amino acids: CASTEGSNIQYF. This rearrangement joins TRBV27 to TRBJ2-4, with TRBD2 as a possible D gene (5 bases). Trimming cost V 7 bases and J 6 bases, with 10 bases left between them. Germline V CDR1 and CDR2: MNHEY, SMNVEV (reference sequence). CDR3 size: 12 residues.

This clonotype has more than one count but fewer than ten. CDR3 region: CASSFFLAEPSNTGELFF. CDR3 coding DNA: TGTGCCAGCAGTTTCTTTCTAGCGGAGCCTTCGAACACCGGGGAGCTGTTTTTT. The chain links TRBV28 to TRBJ2-2; TRBD2 aligns across 7 bases. Germline-derived CDR1 and CDR2 are MDHEN and SYDVKM. J gave up 0 bases and V 3 bases, and 10 bases lay outside the gene matches. This CDR3 has 18 amino acids.

This clonotype occurred many times. V and J are TRBV7-8 and TRBJ2-5; weak D call: TRBD2 (5 bases). Germline CDR1 is SGHVS and CDR2 is FQNEAQ. The V end lost 11 bases, the J end lost 2 bases, and 21 bases lay between the germline ends. The CDR3 contains 15 residues. The DNA of the CDR3 is TGTGCCTCAAGCGACGCATCGGGGTTTCAAGAGACCCAGTACTTC. It encodes CASSDASGFQETQYF.

The genes are TRBV28 and TRBJ2-2; D unresolved. Germline V gene data show CDR1 as MDHEN and CDR2 as SYDVKM. There are 13 residues in the CDR3. The V gene lost 5 bases and the J gene lost 6 bases, with 10 bases spanning the gap. The CDR3 here is CASSVGLAGELFF. The CDR3 coding sequence is TGTGCCAGCAGTGTCGGGCTCGCCGGGGAGCTGTTTTTT.

This clonotype was observed at least ten times. The J gene is TRBJ2-2, the V gene TRBV20-1; 16 bases match TRBD2. The CDR3 is made up of 17 amino acids. V gave up 3 bases and J gave up 1 base; unmatched junction bases: 2. Per germline, CDR1 DFQATT and CDR2 SNEGSKA (reference sequence). CDR3 nucleotide sequence: TGCAGTGCTAGTGGGACTAGCGGGGGGGAGAACACCGGGGAGCTGTTTTTT. It specifies CSASGTSGGENTGELFF.